This entry lists 30 T cell receptor beta chains sequenced from one sample in a study of T cell responses to AZD1222 COVID-19 vaccine. The table came from immunoSEQ multiplex PCR; TCRdb's copy has only in-frame clones and leaves some out. The table records about 97,000 clones, about 90% of them present only once. The sample was peripheral blood, taken on day 0 of AZD1222 vaccination. All receptors come from an adult in good health.

The chain is built from TRBV19 and TRBJ1-1; D remains ambiguous. V was clipped by 4 bases and J by 3 bases, with 9 bases between them. The CDR3 runs 13 residues. The V gene's germline CDR1 is LNHDA and CDR2 SQIVND (reference sequence). The CDR3 region has the DNA TGTGCCAGTAGTACCCTCCGGGACACTGAAGCTTTCTTT. This gives the protein CASSTLRDTEAFF.

V gene TRBV7-3 combines with J gene TRBJ2-3, with D hard to call. The CDR3 has 15 amino acids. In germline, CDR1 is SGHTA, CDR2 FQGTGA. V was clipped by 5 bases and J by 0 bases, with 12 bases between them. CDR3 loop: CASSQGYPSTDTQYF. For the CDR3, the DNA is TGTGCCAGCAGCCAAGGGTATCCTAGCACAGATACGCAGTATTTT.

The chain is built from TRBV5-1 and TRBJ1-5, with D perhaps TRBD1 (5 bases). The CDR3 length is 13 residues. The V end was cut by 3 bases, the J end by 3 bases, with 7 bases between. Germline V gives CDR1 SGHRS, CDR2 YFSETQ. In DNA form, the CDR3 reads TGCGCCAGCAGCTCGGACACCAATCAGCCCCAGCATTTT. This encodes CASSSDTNQPQHF.

J is TRBJ2-7 and V is TRBV4-1, with a weak D call TRBD1 (6 bases). In germline, CDR1 is MGHRA, CDR2 YSYEKL. The length of the CDR3 is 14 residues. V was pared by 4 bases and J by 5 bases, with 15 bases between. CDR3 sequence reads: CASSPQQGYHEQYF. DNA for the CDR3: TGCGCCAGCAGCCCACAACAGGGCTACCACGAGCAGTACTTC.

The gene calls are TRBV11-3 and TRBJ1-1; TRBD1 aligns across 7 bases. V gave up 1 base and J gave up 0 bases; unmatched junction bases: 5. Germline V lookup: CDR1 SGHNT, CDR2 YENEEA. The CDR3 has 16 amino acids. In DNA form, the CDR3 reads TGTGCCAGCAGCTTAGGACAGGGAGAAATGAACACTGAAGCTTTCTTT. This translates into CASSLGQGEMNTEAFF.

This clone has a single count. The genes are TRBV12-5 and TRBJ2-1; the match to TRBD2 covers 9 bases. The CDR3 loop spans 16 amino acids. With V trimmed by 3 bases and J by 2 bases, 5 bases remained unmatched. The V gene's germline CDR1 is LGHNT and CDR2 FRNRAP. CDR3: CASGFLAGGAYNEQFF. The CDR3 DNA is TGTGCTAGTGGTTTTCTGGCGGGGGGGGCCTACAATGAGCAGTTCTTC.

The V gene is TRBV7-3, the J gene TRBJ1-6; no clear D gene. The CDR3 has 13 residues. Trimming pared 4 bases from V and 9 bases from J, leaving 10 bases between. CDR1 and CDR2 (germline): SGHTA, FQGTGA. CDR3 residues: CASSSNRGSPLHF. The CDR3 DNA reads TGTGCCAGCAGCTCAAACCGGGGTTCACCCCTCCACTTT.

The chain recombines TRBV5-1 with TRBJ2-7; 7 nucleotides line up with TRBD1. V gave up 0 bases and J gave up 4 bases; unmatched junction bases: 4. CDR1 is SGHRS and CDR2 is YFSETQ in the germline V gene. This CDR3 region has 14 residues. The CDR3 reads CASSLGGTAYEQYF. The CDR3 DNA reads TGCGCCAGCAGCTTGGGAGGGACAGCATACGAGCAGTACTTC.

The chain combines TRBV19 with TRBJ1-5; TRBD1 aligns across 7 bases. The V and J ends lost 6 bases and 5 bases, in that order; junction bases with no gene match: 16. This CDR3 comprises 17 residues. Germline V gene lookup returns CDR1 LNHDA and CDR2 SQIVND (reference sequence). In DNA form, the CDR3 reads TGTGCCAGTAGCAAATTTCAGGGGGGGTTTTTGGATCAGCCCCAGCATTTT. Its protein product is CASSKFQGGFLDQPQHF.

This sequence joins TRBV9 and TRBJ2-7; TRBD2 agrees at 7 bases. This CDR3 is 18 amino acids long. Germline V gene data show CDR1 as SGDLS and CDR2 as YYNGEE. The ends lost 3 bases at V and 0 bases at J; junction bases unmatched: 15. As DNA, the CDR3 is TGTGCCAGCAGCGCCGGGCCGAGCGGAGCGGGGTACTCCTACGAGCAGTACTTC. Its translation is CASSAGPSGAGYSYEQYF.

This sequence joins TRBV9 and TRBJ2-1, with D perhaps TRBD1 or TRBD2 (6 bases each). This CDR3 comprises 14 residues. V lost 1 base and J 4 bases, leaving 9 bases between the germline ends. CDR1 SGDLS and CDR2 YYNGEE come from the germline V gene. The CDR3 nucleotides read TGTGCCAGCAGCGTAAGGGGGGCGTACAATGAGCAGTTCTTC. It is translated as CASSVRGAYNEQFF. The full variable domain, completed using reference TRBV9 and TRBJ2-1, is DSGVTQTPKHLITATGQRVTLRCSPRSGDLSVYWYQQSLDQGLQFLIQYYNGEERAKGNILERFSAQQFPDLHSELNLSSLELGDSALYFCASSVRGAYNEQFFGPGTRLTVL.

The V and J genes are TRBV19 and TRBJ2-5; D gene ambiguous. CDR1 is LNHDA, CDR2 SQIVND, per germline (reference sequence). V lost 3 bases, J lost 2 bases, and 4 bases lay in between. The CDR3 totals 12 residues. This CDR3 reads CASSIRQETQYF. Here the CDR3 DNA reads TGTGCCAGTAGTATCCGGCAAGAGACCCAGTACTTC.

This chain joins TRBV6-4 and TRBJ1-1; possible D gene TRBD1, 5 bases. The CDR3 runs to 12 residues. The V and J ends lost 6 bases and 4 bases respectively, with 9 bases between them. The germline V gene has CDR1 MRHNA and CDR2 SNTAGT. The CDR3 spells CASSGAGTEAFF. Here the CDR3 DNA reads TGTGCCAGCAGCGGGGCGGGCACTGAAGCTTTCTTT.

Concerning this clone itself: The sample contains more than one DNA sequence encoding this CDR3. The genes are TRBV27 and TRBJ2-1; tentatively, D is TRBD1 (6 bases). Germline CDR1 and CDR2: MNHEY and SMNVEV (reference sequence). CDR3 length: 13 amino acids. Trimming pared 7 bases from V and 6 bases from J, leaving 13 bases between. This chain's CDR3 is CASTPTGINEQFF. The DNA of the CDR3 is TGTGCCAGCACCCCGACAGGTATCAATGAGCAGTTCTTC.

The chain has TRBV3-1 (or the pseudogene TRBV3-2) and TRBJ2-1; D is possibly TRBD2 (6 bases). Germline CDR1 is LGHDT and CDR2 is YNNKEL (reference sequence). This CDR3 has 16 residues. Trimming stripped 0 bases from V and 3 bases from J, with 12 bases between. This CDR3 is CASSQDVGEVYNEQFF. The CDR3 bases are TGTGCCAGCAGCCAAGATGTGGGGGAGGTCTACAATGAGCAGTTCTTC.

This clone was detected once. The rearrangement uses TRBV11-2 and TRBJ1-6; tentative D call: TRBD1 (6 bases). V lost 1 base and J 10 bases, leaving 14 bases between the germline ends. The CDR3 length is 15 residues. The V gene's germline CDR1 is SGHAT and CDR2 FQNNGV. Here the CDR3 reads CASSLAWGGDSPLHF. The CDR3 DNA sequence: TGTGCCAGCAGCTTAGCGTGGGGGGGCGACTCACCCCTCCACTTT.

The V gene is TRBV19, the J gene TRBJ1-2; D not certain. V lost 3 bases and J lost 7, with 9 bases in between. This CDR3 spans 12 amino acids. Germline CDR1 LNHDA, CDR2 SQIVND (reference sequence). In nucleotides, the CDR3 is TGTGCCAGTAGTATTGGTGGGTTTGGCTACACCTTC. Its protein is CASSIGGFGYTF.

This clone was found once. This chain links TRBV5-5 with TRBJ2-1; weak D call: TRBD2 (5 bases). From germline, CDR1 is SGHKS and CDR2 YYEKEE (reference sequence). This CDR3 is built from 12 residues. Trimming took off 2 bases at V and 7 bases at J, with 7 bases between the two ends. The CDR3 is CASSLEGNEQFF. The CDR3 DNA sequence: TGTGCCAGCAGCTTAGAGGGTAATGAGCAGTTCTTC.

The chain is built from TRBV7-2 and TRBJ1-2; D is unresolved. The CDR3 is 13 amino acids. V lost 0 bases to trimming and J lost 4 bases, with 6 bases between them. CDR1 and CDR2 from the germline V gene are SGHTA and FQGNSA. CDR3 nucleotide sequence: TGTGCCAGCAGCTTAGCAGTCCCCTATGGCTACACCTTC. This codes for CASSLAVPYGYTF. Supplemented by reference TRBV7-2 and TRBJ1-2, the full variable domain reads GAGVSQSPSNKVTEKGKDVELRCDPISGHTALYWYRQSLGQGLEFLIYFQGNSAPDKSGLPSDRFSAERTGGSVSTLTIQRTQQEDSAVYLCASSLAVPYGYTFGSGTRLTVV.

The V and J genes are TRBV5-1 and TRBJ1-2, with a possible D match to TRBD1 (5 bases). There are 14 residues in the CDR3. V dropped 4 bases and J dropped 3 bases, with 13 bases sitting between them. Per the germline V gene, CDR1 is SGHRS and CDR2 is YFSETQ. The CDR3 loop is CASSRGDPDYGYTF. For the CDR3, the DNA is TGCGCCAGCAGCCGGGGGGATCCGGACTATGGCTACACCTTC.

The chain uses TRBV6-5 and TRBJ1-2, with 7 bases that match TRBD1. The CDR3 is 13 amino acids. With V trimmed by 5 bases and J by 3 bases, 3 bases remained unmatched. In germline, CDR1 is MNHEY, CDR2 SVGAGI. CDR3 nucleotides: TGTGCCAGCAGTCGGGACAGCTACTATGGCTACACCTTC. This encodes CASSRDSYYGYTF.

The rearrangement links TRBV7-6 to TRBJ2-3, with D perhaps being TRBD1 or TRBD2 (6 bases each). Deletions cut 3 bases from V and 0 bases from J, with 19 bases between. Germline CDR1 reads SGHVS; CDR2 reads FNYEAQ. The CDR3 extends over 18 amino acids. The DNA of the CDR3 is TGTGCCAGCAGCTTCGGGCAGGGGACTCCAACTAGCACAGATACGCAGTATTTT. Protein product: CASSFGQGTPTSTDTQYF.

This chain joins TRBV20-1 and TRBJ2-3; 8 nucleotides match TRBD2. Germline trimming cut 3 bases from V and 2 bases from J; bases unmatched to any gene: 13. Germline CDR1 is DFQATT and CDR2 is SNEGSKA (reference sequence). This CDR3 is 17 amino acids long. CDR3: CSASNAGGIGNTDTQYF. For the CDR3, the DNA is TGCAGTGCTAGTAACGCGGGAGGTATCGGTAACACAGATACGCAGTATTTT.

The DNA of the CDR3 is TGTGCCAGCACAGTGACTAGCGGGAGAACAGATACGCAGTATTTT. Translated: CASTVTSGRTDTQYF. The J gene is TRBJ2-3, the V gene TRBV6-5; TRBD2 matches at 12 bases. Trimming cost V 7 bases and J 3 bases; bases outside gene matches: 5. The CDR3 runs 15 residues. The V gene's germline CDR1 is MNHEY and CDR2 SVGAGI.

The rearrangement links TRBV7-9 to TRBJ2-5, with D possibly TRBD2 on 7 matching bases. Germline V gene lookup returns CDR1 SEHNR and CDR2 FQNEAQ (reference sequence). V was pared by 4 bases and J by 1 base, with 10 bases between. The CDR3 has 14 residues. CDR3 in amino acids: CASSWGGPQETQYF. DNA of the CDR3: TGTGCCAGCAGCTGGGGGGGCCCCCAAGAGACCCAGTACTTC.

V and J are TRBV5-4 and TRBJ1-2; unclear D gene. The V gene lost 2 bases and the J gene lost 3 bases, with 14 bases spanning the gap. Germline V lookup: CDR1 SGHNT, CDR2 YYREEE (reference sequence). The CDR3 totals 15 residues. The CDR3 region is CASSFPGAGDYGYTF. CDR3 coding DNA: TGTGCCAGCAGCTTCCCGGGAGCCGGAGACTATGGCTACACCTTC.

This chain uses TRBV7-2 with TRBJ2-4, with 8 bases fitting TRBD2. The CDR3 is 15 amino acids. V shed 4 bases, J shed 9 bases, and the junction held 11 bases outside the gene matches. CDR1 is SGHTA, CDR2 FQGNSA, per germline. Here the CDR3 reads CASSSQTSETPIQYF. CDR3 sequence (DNA): TGTGCCAGCAGCTCTCAGACTAGCGAGACGCCCATTCAGTACTTC.

The gene calls are TRBV24-1 and TRBJ1-5; no reliable D call. The CDR3 is made up of 14 amino acids. Germline V gene lookup returns CDR1 KGHDR and CDR2 SFDVKD. V shed 0 bases and J shed 3 bases, with 5 bases lying between them. This CDR3 is CATSDLDDNQPQHF. The CDR3 DNA reads as TGTGCCACCAGTGATTTGGATGACAATCAGCCCCAGCATTTT.

DNA of the CDR3: TGCGCCAGCAGCTTTACATCAAGTAATGAAAAACTGTTTTTT. Its translation: CASSFTSSNEKLFF. V gene TRBV5-1 combines with J gene TRBJ1-4; no definite D call. This CDR3 has 14 residues. Germline CDR1 SGHRS, CDR2 YFSETQ. The V gene lost 2 bases and the J gene lost 4 bases, with 9 bases spanning the gap.

V is TRBV3-1 (or the pseudogene TRBV3-2) and J is TRBJ2-4; 10 bases line up with TRBD2. Trimming removed 0 bases from V and 6 bases from J; junction bases left unmatched: 11. The CDR3 has 18 amino acids. Germline V gene lookup returns CDR1 LGHDT and CDR2 YNNKEL (reference sequence). CDR3 nucleotide sequence: TGTGCCAGCAGCCAAGACCCCAGCGGGAGGGTTGCTGTAAACATTCAGTACTTC. Translated, it gives CASSQDPSGRVAVNIQYF.